Listed here is a single T cell receptor (beta chain). Each CDR3 protein gets one entry after TCRdb re-called the 5' RACE reads with MiXCR. The table shows just over 250,000 distinct CDR3 sequences, with about 5.2% occurring only once. This sample was included in a study of T cells after yellow fever vaccination. Sequenced here: CD4+ T cells sorted from PBMCs, sampled on the day of the yellow fever booster vaccination. The receptor was isolated from a man between 18 and 35 years old who received the YFV17D yellow fever vaccine.

The CDR3 region is CASSQDPHNEQFF. The CDR3 nucleotides are TGTGCCAGCAGCCAGGACCCCCACAATGAGCAGTTCTTC. The genes are TRBV7-9 and TRBJ2-1; D gene uncertain. This CDR3 spans 13 amino acids. V gave up 5 bases and J gave up 5 bases, with 10 bases separating them. Looked up from germline, CDR1 is SEHNR and CDR2 is FQNEAQ (reference sequence).